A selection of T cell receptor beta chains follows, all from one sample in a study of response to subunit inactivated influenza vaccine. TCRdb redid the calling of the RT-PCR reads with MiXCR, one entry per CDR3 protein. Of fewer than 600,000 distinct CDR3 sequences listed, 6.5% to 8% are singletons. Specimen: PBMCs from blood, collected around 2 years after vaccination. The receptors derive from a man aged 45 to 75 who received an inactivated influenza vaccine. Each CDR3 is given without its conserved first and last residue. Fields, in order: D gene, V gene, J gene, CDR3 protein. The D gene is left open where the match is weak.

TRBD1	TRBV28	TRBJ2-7	ASRMNRGHEQY
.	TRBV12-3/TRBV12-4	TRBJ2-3	ASSFPRFTDTQY
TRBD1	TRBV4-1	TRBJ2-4	ASSQPDRGQLQY
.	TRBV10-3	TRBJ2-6	AITKGGTHSGANVLT
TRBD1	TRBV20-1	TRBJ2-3	SARSGTGSSTDTQY
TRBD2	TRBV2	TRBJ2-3	ASSESSGRTDTQY
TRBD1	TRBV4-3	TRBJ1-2	ASSQDRGSGYT
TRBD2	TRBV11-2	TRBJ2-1	ASSSSETGGPTYNEQF
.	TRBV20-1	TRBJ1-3	SVNPRLVHSGNTIY
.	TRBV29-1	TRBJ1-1	SVAIGGLNTEAF
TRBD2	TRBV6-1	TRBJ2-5	ASSQASFVGGTETQY
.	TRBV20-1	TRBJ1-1	SAVQVNTEAF